This T cell receptor beta chain was sequenced in a study of Ad26.COV2.S vaccination and SARS-CoV-2 variants. Treatment described: 15 to 20 received Ad26.COV2.S at low or high dose, single or two shots; 5 received placebo; per-sample allocation not given. Collection of the samples took place on day 63 after the first injection of vaccine or placebo. This CDR3 contains 15 residues. Germline CDR1 is SGHTA and CDR2 is FQGNSA. The V gene end was trimmed by 4 bases and the J gene end by 7 bases; junction bases not matched to a gene: 8. Repertoires were generated with immunoSEQ multiplex PCR, while TCRdb's copy carries only in-frame clones and drops some. The data contain 300,000 to 350,000 clones, around 83% of them singletons. Findings and limits, study-wide: Spike-specific TCR breadth was greater after Ad26.COV2.S than placebo.

This clone was seen once. The antigen is undetermined. Material: peripheral blood, obtained in a trial of Ad26.COV2.S vaccine versus placebo. This receptor was taken from a person between 18 and 65 years old who received the Ad26.COV2.S COVID-19 vaccine or a placebo. This chain joins TRBV7-2 and TRBJ2-1, with 9 bases that match TRBD2. The CDR3: CASSSAGTSNNEQFF. Here the CDR3 DNA reads TGTGCCAGCAGCTCGGCCGGGACTAGCAATAATGAGCAGTTCTTC. Looking up the rest from reference TRBV7-2 and TRBJ2-1 gives the full variable domain: GAGVSQSPSNKVTEKGKDVELRCDPISGHTALYWYRQSLGQGLEFLIYFQGNSAPDKSGLPSDRFSAERTGGSVSTLTIQRTQQEDSAVYLCASSSAGTSNNEQFFGPGTRLTVL.